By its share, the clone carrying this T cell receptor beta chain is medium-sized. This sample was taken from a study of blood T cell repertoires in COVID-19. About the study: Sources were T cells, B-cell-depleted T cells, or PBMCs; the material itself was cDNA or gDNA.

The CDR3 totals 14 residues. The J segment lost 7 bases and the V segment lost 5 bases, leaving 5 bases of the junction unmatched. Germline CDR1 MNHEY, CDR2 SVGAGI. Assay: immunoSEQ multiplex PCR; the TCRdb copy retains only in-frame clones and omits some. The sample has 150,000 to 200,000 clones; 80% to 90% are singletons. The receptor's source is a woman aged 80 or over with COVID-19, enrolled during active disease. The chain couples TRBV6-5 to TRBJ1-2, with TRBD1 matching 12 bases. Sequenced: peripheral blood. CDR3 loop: CASSKGQGAGGYTF. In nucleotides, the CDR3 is TGTGCCAGCAGTAAGGGACAGGGGGCGGGTGGCTACACCTTC.